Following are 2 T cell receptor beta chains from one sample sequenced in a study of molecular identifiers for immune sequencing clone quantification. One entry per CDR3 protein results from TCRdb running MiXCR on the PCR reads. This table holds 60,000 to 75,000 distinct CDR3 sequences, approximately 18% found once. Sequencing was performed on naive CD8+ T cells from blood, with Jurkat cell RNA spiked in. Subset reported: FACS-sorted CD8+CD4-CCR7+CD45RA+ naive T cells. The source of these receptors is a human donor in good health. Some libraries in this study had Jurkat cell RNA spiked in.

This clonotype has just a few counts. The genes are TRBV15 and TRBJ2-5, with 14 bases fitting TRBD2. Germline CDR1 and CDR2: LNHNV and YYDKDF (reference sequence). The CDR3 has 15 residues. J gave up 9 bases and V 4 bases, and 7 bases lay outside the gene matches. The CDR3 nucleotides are TGTGCCACCAGCACGGGACTAGCGGGAGTTGAGGCCCAGTACTTC. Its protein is CATSTGLAGVEAQYF.

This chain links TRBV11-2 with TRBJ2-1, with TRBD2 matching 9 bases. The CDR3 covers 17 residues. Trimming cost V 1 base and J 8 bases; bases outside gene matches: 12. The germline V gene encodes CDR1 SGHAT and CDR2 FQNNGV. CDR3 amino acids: CASSLVVVAGVIYEQFF. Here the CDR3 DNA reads TGTGCCAGCAGCTTAGTAGTGGTAGCGGGAGTTATCTATGAGCAGTTCTTC.